This TCR beta chain is from a study of shared clonotypes between healthy human individuals. Whole-study context: The composition of the donors was a couple of women and a few men aged 18 to 49. Study findings and constraints: On the whole, naive subsets had larger estimated richness than memory subsets had. A handful of donors showed sharing of about 4.7% of naive CD4 clonotypes.

CDR1 and CDR2 (germline): MNHEY, SMNVEV (reference sequence). The CDR3 extends over 15 amino acids. Trimming removed 5 bases at V and 2 bases at J, with 15 bases between. CD45RA+ naive and CD45RA-negative memory subsets were separated from CD4+ cells. Clones were read by immunoSEQ multiplex PCR, and TCRdb kept only the in-frame ones, dropping some. Altogether 330,000 or so clones are present, roughly 70% being singletons, with the ten largest covering about a tenth. Points on this clone: Antigen specificity is unknown.

The origin of this receptor is a man in his thirties or forties in good health. The sequencing input was memory CD4+ T cells sorted from blood. The subset was: CD45RA-negative fraction. V gene TRBV27 combines with J gene TRBJ1-1, with D possibly being TRBD1 (5 bases). The CDR3 protein is CASSLRGGANTEAFF. The CDR3 nucleotides are TGTGCCAGCAGTCTCCGGGGAGGGGCCAACACTGAAGCTTTCTTT.